A single sample is the source of the 29 T cell receptor beta chains below, sequenced in a study of cytomegalovirus exposure and HLA in healthy donors. The PCR made use of 60 Vbeta and 13 Jbeta primers. TCRdb keeps only in-frame clones here, not all; method: immunoSEQ multiplex PCR. Here the sample spans roughly 280,000 clones, approximately 70% being singletons. Sequences were obtained from PBMCs. The receptors here all came from a female donor in good health and CMV-seronegative.

The V and J genes are TRBV19 and TRBJ2-3; 14 positions agree with TRBD2. V was clipped by 5 bases and J by 1 base; unmatched bases: 11. This CDR3 comprises 19 residues. CDR1 and CDR2 (germline): LNHDA, SQIVND (reference sequence). CDR3 in amino acids: CASSRGGLAGGAGTDTQYF. The CDR3 DNA follows: TGTGCCAGTAGTCGGGGAGGACTAGCGGGAGGCGCGGGCACAGATACGCAGTATTTT.

This clone was counted only a few times. This rearrangement joins TRBV27 to TRBJ1-5; D may be TRBD1 (6 bases). Germline CDR1 is MNHEY and CDR2 is SMNVEV (reference sequence). Trimming cost V 5 bases and J 0 bases, with 11 bases left between them. The CDR3 contains 15 residues. CDR3 region: CASSLRQDSNQPQHF. CDR3 nucleotide sequence: TGTGCCAGCAGTCTCCGACAGGATAGCAATCAGCCCCAGCATTTT.

This clone is a singleton in its sample. This sequence joins TRBV19 and TRBJ2-7, with no clear D. CDR3 size: 12 residues. Trimming stripped 7 bases from V and 3 bases from J, with 10 bases between. Per the germline V gene, CDR1 is LNHDA and CDR2 is SQIVND (reference sequence). In DNA, the CDR3 is TGTGCCAGTACCTCTCCTTACTACGAGCAGTACTTC. Protein product: CASTSPYYEQYF. Full variable domain (rest looked up from reference TRBV19 and TRBJ2-7): DGGITQSPKYLFRKEGQNVTLSCEQNLNHDAMYWYRQDPGQGLRLIYYSQIVNDFQKGDIAEGYSVSREKKESFPLTVTSAQKNPTAFYLCASTSPYYEQYFGPGTRLTVT.

The chain links TRBV5-6 to TRBJ1-2; D gene unclear. The V end was cut by 2 bases, the J end by 6 bases, with 14 bases between. The CDR3 contains 14 residues. CDR1 and CDR2 from the germline V gene are SGHDT and YYEEEE. Here the CDR3 DNA reads TGTGCCAGCAGCTTTAGGGAGAGTCTTCATGGCTACACCTTC. Protein sequence: CASSFRESLHGYTF.

This clone was observed a few times. This chain connects TRBV5-8 to TRBJ1-1; D call uncertain. CDR3 length: 12 residues. Trimming removed 5 bases from V and 3 bases from J, with 8 bases in between. Looked up from germline, CDR1 is SGHTS and CDR2 is YDEGEE. CDR3: CASRLFYTEAFF. CDR3 sequence (DNA): TGTGCCAGCAGGTTATTTTACACTGAAGCTTTCTTT.

The chain recombines TRBV5-1 with TRBJ1-2; 9 nucleotides align to TRBD1. The CDR3 consists of 14 residues. Germline V CDR1 and CDR2: SGHRS, YFSETQ. V gave up 4 bases and J gave up 3 bases; unmatched junction bases: 4. The CDR3 DNA reads as TGCGCCAGCAGCCCACGGACAGGGGACTATGGCTACACCTTC. Amino acids: CASSPRTGDYGYTF.

This sequence joins TRBV18 and TRBJ1-1; TRBD1 matches at 9 bases. Germline V lookup: CDR1 KGHSH, CDR2 LQKENI. With 3 bases clipped from V and 10 bases from J, the junction kept 0 bases outside the gene matches. The CDR3 runs to 11 residues. CDR3 in amino acids: CASSPDRGAFF. In DNA form, the CDR3 reads TGTGCCAGCTCACCGGACAGGGGAGCTTTCTTT.

The chain carries TRBV10-3 and TRBJ2-1; D possibly corresponds to TRBD2 (6 bases). The CDR3 totals 16 residues. Germline CDR1 ENHRY, CDR2 SYGVKD. V was clipped by 4 bases and J by 1 base, with 14 bases between them. CDR3 sequence: CAISVGSSVSYNEQFF. The DNA for the CDR3 is TGTGCCATCAGTGTAGGATCTAGCGTATCCTACAATGAGCAGTTCTTC.

The rearrangement joins TRBV11-1 to TRBJ2-1; 7 bases are a match to TRBD2. Germline CDR1 SGHAT, CDR2 FQDESV (reference sequence). This CDR3 has 14 amino acids. Trimming took 1 base from V and 6 from J; bases not matched to a gene: 3. The CDR3 reads CASSLGLALNEQFF. In nucleotides, the CDR3 is TGTGCCAGCAGCTTAGGACTAGCACTCAATGAGCAGTTCTTC.

The genes are TRBV19 and TRBJ2-2, with D perhaps TRBD2 (6 bases). The germline V gene has CDR1 LNHDA and CDR2 SQIVND (reference sequence). This CDR3 spans 15 amino acids. Trimming removed 1 base from V and 4 bases from J, with 10 bases in between. For the CDR3, the DNA is TGTGCCAGTAGTATAGGGCGGGGAAGCACCGGGGAGCTGTTTTTT. This sequence encodes CASSIGRGSTGELFF.

This chain joins TRBV5-1 and TRBJ2-7, with D perhaps TRBD1 (6 bases). The germline V gene has CDR1 SGHRS and CDR2 YFSETQ. Trimming took 6 bases from V and 0 from J, leaving 10 bases between them. CDR3 length equals 13 residues. The CDR3, as DNA: TGCGCCAGCACAGGGGCCAACTCCTACGAGCAGTACTTC. It is translated as CASTGANSYEQYF.

This sequence joins TRBV5-1 and TRBJ2-7, with TRBD2 identical over 11 bases. V was clipped by 4 bases and J by 4 bases; unmatched bases: 7. The length of the CDR3 is 15 residues. Per the germline V gene, CDR1 is SGHRS and CDR2 is YFSETQ. CDR3 nucleotide sequence: TGCGCCAGCAGCGGGGGGGGACTAGCGGAATACGAGCAGTACTTC. This gives the protein CASSGGGLAEYEQYF.

The chain employs TRBV5-1 and TRBJ1-1; D remains unclear. This CDR3 contains 14 residues. CDR1 is SGHRS and CDR2 is YFSETQ in the germline V gene. Trimming left V 4 bases short and J 5 bases short, with 15 bases between. CDR3 sequence (DNA): TGCGCCAGCAGCGGGGAGGGTGGGTCGACTGAAGCTTTCTTT. This codes for CASSGEGGSTEAFF.

The sample holds a few counts of this clone. The chain joins TRBV27 to TRBJ2-3; D is ambiguous. Looked up from germline, CDR1 is MNHEY and CDR2 is SMNVEV (reference sequence). Trimming cost V 0 bases and J 5 bases, with 6 bases left between them. This CDR3 has 13 residues. CDR3 protein: CASSLSSVDTQYF. CDR3 nucleotides: TGTGCCAGCAGTTTATCGTCCGTAGATACGCAGTATTTT.

The chain has TRBV6-5 and TRBJ1-2, with D perhaps TRBD1 (6 bases). The CDR3 spans 13 residues. Germline V gene data show CDR1 as MNHEY and CDR2 as SVGAGI. The V end lost 2 bases, the J end lost 8 bases, and 12 bases lay between the germline ends. Here the CDR3 reads CASSYPGEGGYTF. The CDR3 DNA reads TGTGCCAGCAGTTACCCAGGGGAAGGGGGCTACACCTTC.

DNA for the CDR3: TGTGCCAGCAGTGGTCGCGAAAAGCGAGTCGGCGAGCAGTACTTC. This sequence encodes CASSGREKRVGEQYF. The chain couples TRBV28 to TRBJ2-7, with D uncertain. Germline V gene lookup returns CDR1 MDHEN and CDR2 SYDVKM. V shed 5 bases and J shed 6 bases, with 20 bases lying between them. The CDR3 extends over 15 amino acids.

This chain links TRBV5-1 with TRBJ2-1; 11 bases line up with TRBD2. The CDR3 runs 16 residues. With 1 base clipped from V and 8 bases from J, the junction kept 8 bases outside the gene matches. Germline V gene sequence: CDR1 SGHRS, CDR2 YFSETQ. The chain's CDR3 is CASSLNIAGGPHEQFF. CDR3 coding DNA: TGCGCCAGCAGCTTGAACATAGCGGGAGGGCCGCATGAGCAGTTCTTC.

The V call is TRBV5-1, the J call TRBJ1-5, with TRBD1 identical over 8 bases. The CDR3 is 15 residues long. The J segment lost 4 bases and the V segment lost 0 bases, leaving 3 bases of the junction unmatched. Germline loops: CDR1 SGHRS, CDR2 YFSETQ. Written as DNA, the CDR3 is TGCGCCAGCAGCTTGGGGACAGGGTTGAATCAGCCCCAGCATTTT. As protein: CASSLGTGLNQPQHF.

The chain links TRBV19 to TRBJ1-5, with D possibly matching TRBD1 (5 bases). The CDR3 sequence is 14 residues long. Per germline, CDR1 LNHDA and CDR2 SQIVND (reference sequence). The V end was cut by 5 bases, the J end by 1 base, with 9 bases between. For the CDR3, the DNA is TGTGCCAGTAGTCCTAACAGGAGCAATCAGCCCCAGCATTTT. Its protein is CASSPNRSNQPQHF.

The V and J genes are TRBV28 and TRBJ2-7, with 7 positions matching TRBD2. Germline V gene sequence: CDR1 MDHEN, CDR2 SYDVKM. V gave up 7 bases and J gave up 4 bases; unmatched junction bases: 10. CDR3 length: 14 amino acids. The CDR3 sequence: CASTLVGTKYEQYF. For the CDR3, the DNA is TGTGCCAGCACCCTTGTCGGGACTAAGTACGAGCAGTACTTC.

The chain is built from TRBV7-2 and TRBJ2-7, with D tentatively TRBD2 (6 bases). CDR1 and CDR2 from the germline V gene are SGHTA and FQGNSA. Trimming took off 5 bases at V and 3 bases at J, with 14 bases between the two ends. The CDR3 has 14 amino acids. The CDR3 here is CASSETSKLYEQYF. Written as DNA, the CDR3 is TGTGCCAGCAGCGAAACTAGCAAGCTCTACGAGCAGTACTTC.

The chain is built from TRBV30 and TRBJ2-6; D unresolved. CDR3 length: 15 amino acids. Per germline, CDR1 GTSNPN and CDR2 SVGIG (reference sequence). The CDR3 nucleotides are TGTGCTGTATGGGTACCAGGAACTGGGGCCAACGTCCTGACTTTC. It translates to CAVWVPGTGANVLTF. The whole variable domain, remainder taken from reference TRBV30 and TRBJ2-6, is SQTIHQWPATLVQPVGSPLSLECTVEGTSNPNLYWYRQAAGRGLQLLFYSVGIGQISSEVPQNLSASRPQDRQFILSSKKLLLSDSGFYLCAVWVPGTGANVLTFGAGSRLTVL.

This clone was seen a handful of times. The chain is built from TRBV27 and TRBJ2-3; 7 bases agree with TRBD2. Germline V gives CDR1 MNHEY, CDR2 SMNVEV (reference sequence). This CDR3 has 16 amino acids. J lost 6 bases, V lost 6 bases, and 15 bases had no gene match. As DNA, the CDR3 is TGTGCCAGCAGCGAACGGGGAGGGAGGGCCAGCGATACGCAGTATTTT. Residues: CASSERGGRASDTQYF.

The rearrangement joins TRBV7-2 to TRBJ2-5, with D unresolved. Between the trimmed V and J ends, which lost 5 bases and 7 bases, there was a span of 17 bases. The CDR3 extends over 14 amino acids. Per germline, CDR1 SGHTA and CDR2 FQGNSA. The CDR3: CASSPSPASGTQYF. CDR3 nucleotides: TGTGCCAGCAGCCCATCCCCCGCCTCCGGGACCCAGTACTTC.

The rearrangement uses TRBV5-4 and TRBJ2-2, with 7 bases that match TRBD1. The germline gives CDR1 SGHNT, CDR2 YYREEE (reference sequence). V shed 3 bases, J shed 3 bases, and the junction held 5 bases outside the gene matches. This CDR3 has 15 amino acids. The CDR3 DNA is TGTGCCAGCAGCTCCCCAGGGGGTGACACCGGGGAGCTGTTTTTT. Amino acids: CASSSPGGDTGELFF.

V gene TRBV29-1 combines with J gene TRBJ2-2; TRBD1 aligns across 10 bases. V shed 4 bases, J shed 0 bases, and the junction held 20 bases outside the gene matches. Germline assignment: CDR1 SQVTM and CDR2 ANQGSEA. This CDR3 is built from 21 residues. The CDR3 region has the DNA TGCAGCGTTGGTGGGGTGAAAATAAGACAGGGGGCTACCTCGAACACCGGGGAGCTGTTTTTT. Residues: CSVGGVKIRQGATSNTGELFF.

The sample holds one count of this clone. The rearrangement joins TRBV6-1 to TRBJ2-1; 8 bases fit TRBD1. The J segment lost 7 bases and the V segment lost 6 bases, leaving 5 bases of the junction unmatched. Germline V gives CDR1 MNHNS, CDR2 SASEGT. The CDR3 extends over 13 amino acids. The CDR3 here is CASRGQGINEQFF. The DNA for the CDR3 is TGTGCCAGCAGAGGACAGGGAATAAATGAGCAGTTCTTC.

The chain carries TRBV11-2 and TRBJ1-1; D unclear. The CDR3 has 14 amino acids. V lost 4 bases and J lost 0, with 9 bases in between. Germline loops: CDR1 SGHAT, CDR2 FQNNGV. CDR3 DNA sequence: TGTGCCAGCAGCTCAATTGAGATGAACACTGAAGCTTTCTTT. It yields the protein CASSSIEMNTEAFF.

The V and J genes are TRBV10-2 and TRBJ2-3; 7 bases fit TRBD2. J was trimmed by 8 bases and V by 2 bases; bases with no gene match: 1. The germline V gene encodes CDR1 WSHSY and CDR2 SAAADI. The CDR3 consists of 12 residues. The CDR3 spells CASSEPGGTQYF. CDR3 nucleotide sequence: TGCGCCAGCAGTGAGCCGGGAGGTACGCAGTATTTT.